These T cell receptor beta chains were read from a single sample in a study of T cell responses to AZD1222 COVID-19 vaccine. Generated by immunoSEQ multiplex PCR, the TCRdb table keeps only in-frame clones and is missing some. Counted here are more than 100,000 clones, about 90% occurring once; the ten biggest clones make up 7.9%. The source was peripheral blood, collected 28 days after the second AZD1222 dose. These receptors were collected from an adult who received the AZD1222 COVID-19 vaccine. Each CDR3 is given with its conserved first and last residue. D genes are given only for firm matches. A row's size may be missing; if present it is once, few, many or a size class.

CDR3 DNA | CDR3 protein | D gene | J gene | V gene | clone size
TGTGCCAGCACCTCTAGATGGGGGAGCAGCCAGCCCCAGCATTTT | CASTSRWGSSQPQHF | . | TRBJ1-5 | TRBV27 | .
TGTGCCACCAGTGATTCGGGTTCTCGGGGTCTGGAGACCCAGTACTTC | CATSDSGSRGLETQYF | . | TRBJ2-5 | TRBV24-1 | .
TGTGCCAGCTCACCGGCGGACAGACTCTATGGCTACACCTTC | CASSPADRLYGYTF | . | TRBJ1-2 | TRBV18 | .
TGTGCCAGCAGTCCCCCAGAGCTTTATAATTCACCCCTCCACTTT | CASSPPELYNSPLHF | . | TRBJ1-6 | TRBV28 | .
TGTGCCAGCTCACCTCGGGACAGGGATAATGAGCAGTTCTTC | CASSPRDRDNEQFF | TRBD1 | TRBJ2-1 | TRBV18 | .
TGTGCCAGCAGTAGAAAGGGGCAGGGAGGGGAGACCCAGTACTTC | CASSRKGQGGETQYF | TRBD2 | TRBJ2-5 | TRBV2 | .
TGTGCCAGCAGCCAGGGACAGATCTATGGCTACACCTTC | CASSQGQIYGYTF | TRBD1 | TRBJ1-2 | TRBV6-2/TRBV6-3 | .
TGTGCCAGCAGTTTTATGGCTGGCTATGGCTACACCTTC | CASSFMAGYGYTF | . | TRBJ1-2 | TRBV12-3/TRBV12-4 | .
TGTGCCACCTCTCCGGGCCCCGAGGGGGTTAATTCACCCCTCCACTTT | CATSPGPEGVNSPLHF | . | TRBJ1-6 | TRBV9 | once
TGTGCCAGCAGCTTAGAACCAGCGGAGAACTACAATGAGCAGTTCTTC | CASSLEPAENYNEQFF | . | TRBJ2-1 | TRBV11-3 | .
TGCAGCGTTGAACATAGACAGGGAAGAGGCGGCTACACCTTC | CSVEHRQGRGGYTF | TRBD1 | TRBJ1-2 | TRBV29-1 | .
TGTGCCAGCAGCCAGGGACAGCTTGGGGACACCATATATTTT | CASSQGQLGDTIYF | TRBD1 | TRBJ1-3 | TRBV6-5 | .
TGTGCCAGCAGCTTAGGTACAGGCGCTGAAGCTTTCTTT | CASSLGTGAEAFF | . | TRBJ1-1 | TRBV11-2 | .
TGCGCCAGCAGCTCGGAAGTTAATGAAAAACTGTTTTTT | CASSSEVNEKLFF | . | TRBJ1-4 | TRBV5-1 | .
TGCGCCAGCAGGGCAGCCCCCTCGGGAATTAACTATGGCTACACCTTC | CASRAAPSGINYGYTF | . | TRBJ1-2 | TRBV5-1 | once
TGTGCCAGCTCACCAATGGGAGCTAGCAATCAGCCCCAGCATTTT | CASSPMGASNQPQHF | . | TRBJ1-5 | TRBV18 | .
TGCGCCAGCAGCCAAGATGTAGTGGACACAGATACGCAGTATTTT | CASSQDVVDTDTQYF | . | TRBJ2-3 | TRBV4-1 | .
TGTGCCAGCAGACGGGAACAGGGGTGGCAGCCCCAGCATTTT | CASRREQGWQPQHF | TRBD1 | TRBJ1-5 | TRBV28 | once
TGTGCCATCAGGGGGACAGTTCCCGGGGAGCTGTTTTTT | CAIRGTVPGELFF | TRBD1 | TRBJ2-2 | TRBV10-3 | .
TGTGCCAGCAGAAAAAGACAGGGGGCAACTAATGAAAAACTGTTTTTT | CASRKRQGATNEKLFF | TRBD1 | TRBJ1-4 | TRBV27 | once
TGTGCCAGCAACGGGAGATCCGGGGAGCTGTTTTTT | CASNGRSGELFF | . | TRBJ2-2 | TRBV11-3 | .
TGTGCCAGCAGCCCCGAGTATGGCTACACCTTC | CASSPEYGYTF | . | TRBJ1-2 | TRBV2 | .
TGTGCCAGCAGCTTTGAAACAGGGATTCCCGGGGAGCTGTTTTTT | CASSFETGIPGELFF | . | TRBJ2-2 | TRBV7-2 | .
TGTGCCAGCAGCGTAGCGGGACAGGGGGTGGATACGCAGTATTTT | CASSVAGQGVDTQYF | TRBD1 | TRBJ2-3 | TRBV9 | .
TGTGCCATCATAGGGGACAACAATGAGCAGTTCTTC | CAIIGDNNEQFF | . | TRBJ2-1 | TRBV10-3 | .
TGTGCCAGTAGTATACTGGGACAGACAAACACCGGGGAGCTGTTTTTT | CASSILGQTNTGELFF | TRBD1 | TRBJ2-2 | TRBV19 | .
TGTGCCACCAGTGGTAGTAGCGGGAGGCTTGAAGGTACAGATACGCAGTATTTT | CATSGSSGRLEGTDTQYF | TRBD2 | TRBJ2-3 | TRBV24-1 | .
TGTGCCAGCAGCCAAGGCGGTACGCAGTATTTT | CASSQGGTQYF | . | TRBJ2-3 | TRBV14 | .
TGTGCCAGCAGCCAAATATCTAGTGTAGCCAAAAACATTCAGTACTTC | CASSQISSVAKNIQYF | . | TRBJ2-4 | TRBV14 | .
TGTGCCAGCAGCCAAGAGGCCCTCGACTATGGCTACACCTTC | CASSQEALDYGYTF | . | TRBJ1-2 | TRBV3-1/TRBV3-2 | .
TGTGCCAGCTCACCTCTAGCGGGCACAGATACGCAGTATTTT | CASSPLAGTDTQYF | TRBD2 | TRBJ2-3 | TRBV18 | .
TGTGCCAGCAACTTGGACAGGGGACGGACTGAAGCTTTCTTT | CASNLDRGRTEAFF | TRBD1 | TRBJ1-1 | TRBV2 | .
TGCGCCAGCAGCTCAACTACAGGGCAAGAGACCCAGTACTTC | CASSSTTGQETQYF | . | TRBJ2-5 | TRBV5-1 | .
TGTGCTAGTGGTCCAGAAAGCTTGTCTAGCGGGGAGCTGTTTTTT | CASGPESLSSGELFF | . | TRBJ2-2 | TRBV12-5 | once
TGTGCCAGCCCCCCAACAGGGGAAACTAAACTGGGCACTGAAGCTTTCTTT | CASPPTGETKLGTEAFF | TRBD1 | TRBJ1-1 | TRBV19 | .
TGCGCCAGCAGCTTGGTGTCAGGGGTTGCGAACACTGAAGCTTTCTTT | CASSLVSGVANTEAFF | . | TRBJ1-1 | TRBV5-1 | .
TGTGCCAGCAGCCCGCGAGGAAGGACGGGAAACACCGGGGAGCTGTTTTTT | CASSPRGRTGNTGELFF | . | TRBJ2-2 | TRBV9 | .
TGTGCCATCAGTGAGTCAGGGGGAGGCAGCTCTGGGGCCAACGTCCTGACTTTC | CAISESGGGSSGANVLTF | . | TRBJ2-6 | TRBV10-3 | .
TGCGCCAGCAGCCAACACAGTCGTCAGCCCCAGCATTTT | CASSQHSRQPQHF | . | TRBJ1-5 | TRBV4-1 | once
TGTGCCAGCAGCTTGGCTCACACAGGGGGCTACGAGCAGTACTTC | CASSLAHTGGYEQYF | TRBD1 | TRBJ2-7 | TRBV7-2 | .
TGTGCCAGCAGTTACTTCGGGGGGGGGAATGAGCAGTTCTTC | CASSYFGGGNEQFF | TRBD2 | TRBJ2-1 | TRBV6-5 | .
TGTGCCAGCAGCCGACAGGCAACTAATGAAAAACTGTTTTTT | CASSRQATNEKLFF | . | TRBJ1-4 | TRBV6-5 | .
TGTGCCAGTAGTATAGGCGGGCAGATCAACTATGGCTACACCTTC | CASSIGGQINYGYTF | . | TRBJ1-2 | TRBV19 | .
TGTGCCACCAGTATGTATAGCAATCAGCCCCAGCATTTT | CATSMYSNQPQHF | . | TRBJ1-5 | TRBV24-1 | .